This TCR beta chain originates from a study of shared T cell receptors in the human thymus. TCRdb keeps only in-frame clones here, not all; method: immunoSEQ multiplex PCR. The sample has 600,000 to 900,000 clones; approximately 85% are singletons. As for this clone: Compared with germline, one end of the junction differs, possibly owing to a read error.

This CDR3 is built from 18 residues. Per the germline V gene, CDR1 is LNHDA and CDR2 is SQIVND (reference sequence). This same sample was also part of a study on human thymus T cells. That source reports: What related research reported was that thymic repertoires overlapped highly among unrelated individuals.

The sequence was collected from a girl in the first two years of life with a congenital heart defect. Sample: thymocytes. The chain is built from TRBV19 and TRBJ1-6; D possibly corresponds to TRBD1 (6 bases). Here the CDR3 DNA reads TGTGCCAGTAGTATAGGGGACATTCGGGTCTCCGATAATTCACCCCTCCACTTT. Translated: CASSIGDIRVSDNSPLHF.